This T cell receptor (beta chain) was obtained from a study of breast tumors, draining lymph nodes, adjacent tissues. Points from the study as a whole: Luminal-like breast cancer showed significantly higher tumor–nontumor repertoire similarity than basal-like. The data were judged consistent with most tumor T cells coming from lymph node and expanding in tumor. Data only fit, rather than demonstrated, lymph node origin of most tumor T cells. Tumor TCR diversity was below lymph nodes but above nontumor tissue.

This clonotype was found many times. The target antigen is unknown. The CDR3 consists of 15 residues. V was trimmed by 4 bases and J by 6 bases, leaving 15 bases between them. The germline V gene encodes CDR1 SEHNR and CDR2 FQNEAQ (reference sequence). TCRdb reprocessed the multiplex PCR reads via MiXCR and lists one record per CDR3 protein. The data contain about 180,000 distinct CDR3 sequences, 30% to 35% of them singletons. Breast cancer patients provided tissue from their axillary draining lymph nodes. The gene calls are TRBV7-9 and TRBJ1-4; D ambiguous. Sequenced: axillary lymph node tissue. The TCR was taken from a female donor with breast cancer. Some clones in this sample may be carry-over from other donors' samples. CDR3 residues: CASSSGSRRHEKLFF. CDR3 coding DNA: TGTGCCAGCAGCTCCGGCTCCAGGCGGCATGAAAAACTGTTTTTT.